Detailed here is one TCR beta chain. Which antigen it targets is not known. Base qualities are not at hand, and no much larger clone is one base apart. Receptors were amplified or captured by the immunoSEQ multiplex PCR assay. The hsTCRB Kit was used according to the manufacturer's protocol to amplify rearranged TCR beta chain sequences. TCRB libraries were sequenced on an Illumina MiSeq. Regarding the original processing steps: The kit vendor's proprietary platform handled demultiplexing, trimming and gene mapping. TCRdb provides this immuneACCESS table in a form limited to in-frame rearrangements. Some clones are lacking; in checked studies, under half of them reflect an unresolved V gene, and why the rest are absent is not known. The V and J calls and clone size come from that table; D and trimming were worked out from the DNA. For this sample the table gives about 60,000 clones, of which about 86% were detected only once. The ten largest clones take up 6% to 7.5% of the sample.

This sample was included in a study of a mutant IDH1 vaccine in newly diagnosed glioma (dated by TCRdb to the early 2020s). Background on the whole study: Patients were given eight vaccinations, in weeks 1, 3, 5, 7, 11, 15, 19 and 23, which matched visits V03 through V10. Six visits were used for peripheral blood collection: V03 (baseline), V05, V07, V10, V12 and V13. Prior to enrollment, standard therapy consisting of radiotherapy alone, temozolomide alone, or radiochemotherapy with temozolomide had been administered to patients, with the combination being received by most patients. Of the approximately 35 treated patients, approximately 60% were male and roughly 40% were female, and a mean age of approximately 40 years was recorded. For exploratory analyses, longitudinal TCRB deep sequencing was carried out in roughly 23 treated patients wherever samples were available. Vaccination started 4-6 weeks after radiotherapy alone, or was given together with temozolomide cycles in the groups whose treatment included chemotherapy.

Study-wide findings and limitations: The authors noted that analyses of patient blood samples could not be reproduced because of sample limitations. Immune responses induced by the vaccine were seen in about 93% of patients across multiple MHC alleles. Changes in the top peripheral T cell clonotypes picked up by TCRB sequencing did not appear to be linked to pseudoprogression. Selection of PBMC samples for TCRB deep sequencing was based on availability.

The V end loses 5 bases and the J end loses 7 bases, and a stretch of 12 bases separates them. There are 14 amino acids in the CDR3, from cysteine to phenylalanine inclusive. The sequence is cut down to CDR3 DNA, 42 bases in frame from base 1. The germline V gene sets CDR1 to SGHNT and CDR2 to YENEEA. The meaning of the sample's time point label: week 5, during vaccination. Each vaccine dose was 300 ug of a 20-mer mutant IDH1 peptide in Montanide, given subcutaneously with topical imiquimod. All donors had newly diagnosed IDH1-mutant astrocytomas of WHO grade 3 or 4 that showed loss of nuclear ATRX. The samples were drawn from NOA16, a multicentre, single-arm, open-label phase I trial in Germany that tested a mutant IDH1 peptide vaccine in humans for the first time. Genomic DNA for TCRB sequencing was extracted from EDTA blood using the DNeasy Blood and Tissue Kit.

The origin of this receptor is a woman aged 45 to 65 with glioma. The sequencing here drew on PBMCs, taken from a glioma patient whose treatment included an IDH1 peptide vaccine. This chain joins TRBV11-3 to TRBJ1-6; TRBD1 is a possible D gene, resting on 6 matching bases. The sequenced DNA is TGTGCCAGCAGCGTACGACAGGCGAATTCACCCCTCCACTTT. This is translated as CASSVRQANSPLHF.